A selection of T cell receptor beta chains follows, all from one sample in a study of T cell responses to AZD1222 COVID-19 vaccine. Method: immunoSEQ multiplex PCR; TCRdb's copy keeps in-frame clones and lacks some. The sample includes some 86,000 clones, about 72% of them seen just once. The sequencing here drew on peripheral blood, taken on day 0 of AZD1222 vaccination. Source of these receptors: an adult in good health. Both conserved end residues are part of each CDR3. D genes are given only for firm matches. Only part of the rows carry a size: once, few, many, or a class if the clone is expanded.

cdr3_nt cdr3_aa d_call clone_size j_call v_call
TGCGCCAGCAGCCCGTCAGGGCATCAGCCCCAGCATTTT CASSPSGHQPQHF - once TRBJ1-5 TRBV4-1
TGTGCCAGCAGTTTAGCGAGGAACATTCAGTACTTC CASSLARNIQYF - - TRBJ2-4 TRBV12-3/TRBV12-4
TGCAGCGCCGGTCCTACCTCTGGAAACACCATATATTTT CSAGPTSGNTIYF - - TRBJ1-3 TRBV29-1
TGTGCCAGCAGCCCAGGGTTAGGCAATCAGCCCCAGCATTTT CASSPGLGNQPQHF - - TRBJ1-5 TRBV27
TGTGCCAGCAGCCCGACTCCCCTGGCTGGGGCCGGGGAGCTGTTTTTT CASSPTPLAGAGELFF - many TRBJ2-2 TRBV7-9
TGTGCCAGCAGCCCCGACAGGGGGCGGGCAGAGACCCAGTACTTC CASSPDRGRAETQYF TRBD1 - TRBJ2-5 TRBV27
TGTGCCAGCAGTTTAGGGGGATACACCGGGGAGCTGTTTTTT CASSLGGYTGELFF - - TRBJ2-2 TRBV27
TGTGCCACCAGCAGAGATTTGAATTTAGGGACTGGGGCCAACGTCCTGACTTTC CATSRDLNLGTGANVLTF - - TRBJ2-6 TRBV15
TGTGCCAGCAGTCTTAACATTAATTCACCCCTCCACTTT CASSLNINSPLHF - - TRBJ1-6 TRBV6-5
TGCGCCAGCAGCCGAGGACAGAGCTCCTACAATGAGCAGTTCTTC CASSRGQSSYNEQFF - - TRBJ2-1 TRBV5-1
TGCGCCAGCAGTGAGTCGACTCGGGACAGCTTCAATCAGCCCCAGCATTTT CASSESTRDSFNQPQHF TRBD1 - TRBJ1-5 TRBV10-2
TGTGCCAGCAGCTCGGACTCGACCTCAGATACGCAGTATTTT CASSSDSTSDTQYF - - TRBJ2-3 TRBV11-2
TGTGCCAGTAGTATATATCAGGGGAACACTGAAGCTTTCTTT CASSIYQGNTEAFF - - TRBJ1-1 TRBV19
TGTGCCAGCAGCCCTGATTTCGGCTCCTACGAGCAGTACTTC CASSPDFGSYEQYF - few TRBJ2-7 TRBV7-2
TGTGCCAGCAGCGGCCATCCTAGAACCACTACGAATGAGCAGTTCTTC CASSGHPRTTTNEQFF - many TRBJ2-1 TRBV7-9
TGTGCCACCAGCAGAGATAAGGGGACAGGGGGCGATCGTAACTATGGCTACACCTTC CATSRDKGTGGDRNYGYTF TRBD1 - TRBJ1-2 TRBV15
TGTGCCACCAGCGACTGGAACTTTCCCCAGCATTTT CATSDWNFPQHF - - TRBJ1-5 TRBV15
TGTGCCAGCAGCTTCTGGACCTCTAACTATGGCTACACCTTC CASSFWTSNYGYTF - - TRBJ1-2 TRBV5-5
TGTGCCAGCAGCAAGGGACTAGCGGGACTCCCCTCCTACGAGCAGTACTTC CASSKGLAGLPSYEQYF TRBD2 - TRBJ2-7 TRBV5-4
TGTGCCAGCAGCCAACCCACAGGGGACACCGGGGAGCTGTTTTTT CASSQPTGDTGELFF TRBD1 - TRBJ2-2 TRBV3-1/TRBV3-2
TGTGCCAGCAGTTTATTCGTGAACACCGGGGAGCTGTTTTTT CASSLFVNTGELFF - - TRBJ2-2 TRBV28
TGTGCCAGCAGTCCGGGATCACGACCAGATACGCAGTATTTT CASSPGSRPDTQYF - - TRBJ2-3 TRBV28
TGTGCCAGCAGCTACGGACAGGTCTATGGCTACACCTTC CASSYGQVYGYTF TRBD1 - TRBJ1-2 TRBV3-1/TRBV3-2
TGTGCCAGCAGTTACGGACAGTTCAACGAGCAGTACTTC CASSYGQFNEQYF - few TRBJ2-7 TRBV7-9
TGTGCCAGCAGCTTAGTAGGGGGACAGGGGCGCTACGAGCAGTACTTC CASSLVGGQGRYEQYF TRBD1 - TRBJ2-7 TRBV7-8
TGTGCCAGCGATTGGGCAGGGGGCTACAATGAGCAGTTCTTC CASDWAGGYNEQFF TRBD1 - TRBJ2-1 TRBV7-9
TGTGCCAGCAGCCTTGGTGGCTTAGCGGGAGGTCACAATGAGCAGTTCTTC CASSLGGLAGGHNEQFF TRBD2 once TRBJ2-1 TRBV5-4
TGTGCCAGTAGTCCGGGACAGGCTAATCAGCCCCAGCATTTT CASSPGQANQPQHF TRBD1 many TRBJ1-5 TRBV19
TGTGCCAGCAGAACGGGACAGGGCTACGAGCAGTACTTC CASRTGQGYEQYF TRBD1 - TRBJ2-7 TRBV28
TGTGCCAGCAGTGTTGGTAGCAGCCTTTGGGGAGATACGCAGTATTTT CASSVGSSLWGDTQYF - - TRBJ2-3 TRBV2
TGTGCCAGCAGTGGCTCCCAGGGGGCGCGGGGGGATCAGCCCCAGCATTTT CASSGSQGARGDQPQHF TRBD1 - TRBJ1-5 TRBV27
TGCGCCAGCAGCCACCAATTATCCAGCACAGATACGCAGTATTTT CASSHQLSSTDTQYF - - TRBJ2-3 TRBV4-3
TGTGCCAGCAGCTATGGGACAAATTCACCCCTCCACTTT CASSYGTNSPLHF - few TRBJ1-6 TRBV6-1
TGTGCCAGCAGTTTGGGCGGGGGGACCGCCTCACCCCTCCACTTT CASSLGGGTASPLHF - - TRBJ1-6 TRBV28
TGCGCCAGCAGCCAAGACCCCCATACAGTCTCCGGGGAGCTGTTTTTT CASSQDPHTVSGELFF - - TRBJ2-2 TRBV4-1
TGTGCCATTACCGGGACAGCCCCCCTCGGCGAGCAGTACTTC CAITGTAPLGEQYF TRBD1 - TRBJ2-7 TRBV10-3
TGTGCCAGCAGCTGGACAGGGAGATACGTGAGCAATCAGCCCCAGCATTTT CASSWTGRYVSNQPQHF TRBD1 - TRBJ1-5 TRBV14
TGCGCCAGCAGCTTGGAGCCGGGACTAGCGGGTAATGAGCAGTTCTTC CASSLEPGLAGNEQFF TRBD2 once TRBJ2-1 TRBV5-1
TGTGCCAGCAGCGGACAGGGGGGGAACTATGGCTACACCTTC CASSGQGGNYGYTF TRBD1 - TRBJ1-2 TRBV7-2
TGTGCCAGCAGCCCATCCGGACAGCTAACTAATGAAAAACTGTTTTTT CASSPSGQLTNEKLFF - - TRBJ1-4 TRBV11-2
TGTGCCAGCAGCCTCCAGGGGGCGAGAACTGGGGCCAACGTCCTGACTTTC CASSLQGARTGANVLTF TRBD1 few TRBJ2-6 TRBV5-5
TGTGCCAGCACCCTTAAGGGGGGCGACTATGGCTACACCTTC CASTLKGGDYGYTF - - TRBJ1-2 TRBV7-2
TGTGCCAGCAGCTTCGGGGGAGGCACAGATACGCAGTATTTT CASSFGGGTDTQYF - - TRBJ2-3 TRBV5-4
TGTGCCAGCAGTGAAAGGGGTGAAGCTTTCTTT CASSERGEAFF - - TRBJ1-1 TRBV2
TGTGCCAGCAGCTTAGTTGGGGGAGCGGTAGAGACCCAGTACTTC CASSLVGGAVETQYF - - TRBJ2-5 TRBV7-2
TGTGCCACCAGCCGGTGGACAGGGGTGAATGAGCAGTTCTTC CATSRWTGVNEQFF TRBD1 - TRBJ2-1 TRBV15
TGTGCCAGCAGCTGGGACAGGGGGCGCGCCGGGGAGCTGTTTTTT CASSWDRGRAGELFF TRBD1 - TRBJ2-2 TRBV7-9
TGTGCCACCAGCAGAGCCCTCTCCGAAACCGGACCCCCTCAGCCCCAGCATTTT CATSRALSETGPPQPQHF - - TRBJ1-5 TRBV15
TGTGCCAGCACCCCCGGCAGGAATTCACCCCTCCACTTT CASTPGRNSPLHF - once TRBJ1-6 TRBV28
TGTGCCAGCAGCTCACTGGACCGTACCGAAGGTAACACTGAAGCTTTCTTT CASSSLDRTEGNTEAFF - - TRBJ1-1 TRBV5-4
TGTGCCTGGAGTGTACGCCTAGATCAGCCCCAGCATTTT CAWSVRLDQPQHF - - TRBJ1-5 TRBV30
TGTGCCAGCAGTTACGTTTCTGGAAACACCATATATTTT CASSYVSGNTIYF - - TRBJ1-3 TRBV6-5
TGCAGCGTGCGAGGGGGGCAGGACACTGAGCAGTTCTTC CSVRGGQDTEQFF - - TRBJ2-1 TRBV29-1
TGTGCCAGCAGTTTAAACGATTACAATGAGCAGTTCTTC CASSLNDYNEQFF - - TRBJ2-1 TRBV27